The TCR beta chain under discussion was sequenced for a study of Graves' ophthalmopathy and Graves' hyperthyroidism. V lost 1 base to trimming and J lost 0 bases; unmatched junction nucleotides: 4. The CDR3 runs to 17 residues. This clonotype was counted many times. Antigen: not known. Amplification of TCR beta CDR3 regions used RNA transcripts. Investigators did first-round RT-PCR with HTBI primers, then second-round multiplex PCR. From the multiplex PCR reads, TCRdb called clonotypes with MiXCR, one entry per CDR3 protein. Found here are about 50,000 distinct CDR3 sequences, 45% to 55% of them singletons; the top ten hold 4.7%. Notes on the study in general: A majority of expanded thyroid clonotypes exceeding 0.001 frequency were likewise present in blood. This model predicted ophthalmopathy progression (sensitivity 70% to 71%, specificity 72% to 85%).

The source is an adult woman with Graves' ophthalmopathy. What was sequenced was peripheral blood. The gene calls are TRBV12-3 or TRBV12-4 and TRBJ2-1; 9 nucleotides line up with TRBD2. The CDR3 bases are TGTGCCAGCAGTTTAGAAGGCGGGAGGGACTCCTACAATGAGCAGTTCTTC. Protein: CASSLEGGRDSYNEQFF.